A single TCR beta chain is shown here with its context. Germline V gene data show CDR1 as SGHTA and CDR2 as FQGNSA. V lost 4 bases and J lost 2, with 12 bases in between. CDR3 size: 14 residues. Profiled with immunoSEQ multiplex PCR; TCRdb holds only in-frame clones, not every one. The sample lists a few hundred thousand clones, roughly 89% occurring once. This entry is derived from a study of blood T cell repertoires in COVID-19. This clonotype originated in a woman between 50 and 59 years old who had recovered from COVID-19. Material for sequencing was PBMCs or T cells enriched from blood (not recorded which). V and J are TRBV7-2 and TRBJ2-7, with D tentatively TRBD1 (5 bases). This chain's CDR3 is CASSSYRGTYEQYF. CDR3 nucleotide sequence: TGTGCCAGCAGCTCCTATAGGGGTACCTACGAGCAGTACTTC.